Included here is one T cell receptor beta chain sequence, with context. This record belongs to a study of OX40 agonist ivuxolimab in advanced cancers. Across the whole study: Patients in dose escalation had liver, melanoma, kidney or head and neck cancers. Of the participants, around 39% had some prior anti-PD-1, anti-PD-L1 or anti-CTLA-4 therapy, which was allowed.

Profiled with immunoSEQ multiplex PCR; TCRdb holds only in-frame clones, not every one. The sample has around 66,000 clones, around 90% seen once. Germline-derived CDR1 and CDR2 are LGHNA and YSLEER. Trimming removed 3 bases from V and 5 bases from J, with 19 bases in between. The CDR3 consists of 16 residues. This chain links TRBV4-3 with TRBJ2-5; D perhaps matches TRBD1 (6 bases). The TCR comes from an adult with an advanced solid tumor such as melanoma, head and neck, liver or kidney cancer. The sequencing here drew on CD4+ or CD8+ T cells sorted from blood, taken in a trial of the OX40 agonist ivuxolimab. In DNA, the CDR3 is TGCGCCAGCAGCCAGGGGGACATCTATCGAGGCGAGACCCAGTACTTC. Translation gives CASSQGDIYRGETQYF.